This record looks at one TCR beta chain sequence and its context. This table comes from immunoSEQ multiplex PCR, and its TCRdb copy is limited to in-frame clones, with some not included. This table has roughly 100,000 clones, about 92% appearing once. The sample comes from a study of control samples from healthy donors and cancer patients. The CDR3 consists of 13 residues. The germline CDR1 and CDR2 sequences are MNHEY and SMNVEV (reference sequence). Trimming took off 2 bases at V and 5 bases at J, with 9 bases between the two ends. This clonotype was obtained from a woman between 18 and 30 years old in good health. The material sequenced was blood. The chain has TRBV27 and TRBJ2-5; D is unclear. In DNA form, the CDR3 reads TGTGCCAGCAGTTTAGATGGACGGGAGACCCAGTACTTC. This codes for CASSLDGRETQYF.